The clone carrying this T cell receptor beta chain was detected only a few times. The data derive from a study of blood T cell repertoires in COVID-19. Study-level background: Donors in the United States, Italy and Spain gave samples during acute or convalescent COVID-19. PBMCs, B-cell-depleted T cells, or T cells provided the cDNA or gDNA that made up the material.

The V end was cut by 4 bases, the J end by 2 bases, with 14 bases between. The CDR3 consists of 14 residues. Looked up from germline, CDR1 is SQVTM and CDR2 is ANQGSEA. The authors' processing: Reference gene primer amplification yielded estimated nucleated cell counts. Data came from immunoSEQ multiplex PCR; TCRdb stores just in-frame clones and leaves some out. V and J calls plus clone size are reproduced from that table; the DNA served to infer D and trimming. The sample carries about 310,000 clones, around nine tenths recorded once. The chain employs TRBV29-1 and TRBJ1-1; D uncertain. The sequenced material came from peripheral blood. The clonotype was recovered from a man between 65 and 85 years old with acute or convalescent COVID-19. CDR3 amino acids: CSVGADYPNTEAFF. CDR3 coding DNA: TGCAGCGTTGGGGCGGACTACCCAAACACTGAAGCTTTCTTT.